This is a list of T cell receptor beta chains from one sample in a study of T cells expressing NK-cell markers. Reanalyzing the 5' RACE reads, TCRdb keeps one entry per CDR3 protein, without DNA. This table holds 400,000 to 550,000 distinct CDR3 sequences. The sequencing sample was made of blood T cells: a sorted CD56 or NKG2C T cell subset, CD4+ or CD8+ T cells, or bulk PBMC T cells (not recorded which). The receptor source for this set is a woman aged 18-70 years in good health. The CDR3 runs from the conserved cysteine through the conserved F or W. The order of the fields is J gene, V gene, CDR3 protein.

J: TRBJ1-6
V: TRBV5-1
CDR3: CASSSGPGQDSLHF

J: TRBJ2-5
V: TRBV20-1
CDR3: CSADLRLRKTQYF

J: TRBJ2-5
V: TRBV11-2
CDR3: CASSGGRTRETQYF

J: TRBJ2-7
V: TRBV4-2
CDR3: CASSRDRYEQYF

J: TRBJ2-3
V: TRBV4-3
CDR3: CASSPHRVPGMDTQYF

J: TRBJ2-2
V: TRBV18
CDR3: CASSPITGTGELFF

J: TRBJ1-4
V: TRBV12-3/TRBV12-4
CDR3: CASSSASMPSIPPVFEKLFF

J: TRBJ1-1
V: TRBV14
CDR3: CASSLQGGSEAFF

J: TRBJ2-2
V: TRBV3-1
CDR3: CASSQPPTRTGELFF

J: TRBJ2-1
V: TRBV7-6
CDR3: CASSLEVPGDNEQFF

J: TRBJ2-7
V: TRBV4-2
CDR3: CASSHQRTEYEQYF

J: TRBJ2-7
V: TRBV18
CDR3: CASSPGASRGSSYEQYF

J: TRBJ2-3
V: TRBV7-3
CDR3: CASSLGYTSTDTQYF

J: TRBJ1-5
V: TRBV28
CDR3: CASTFPDQPQHF

J: TRBJ2-7
V: TRBV5-6
CDR3: CASSLDGLYEQYF

J: TRBJ2-1
V: TRBV4-1
CDR3: CASSWGGSSEQFF

J: TRBJ2-4
V: TRBV7-2
CDR3: CASSFLGDIQYF

J: TRBJ2-3
V: TRBV12-3/TRBV12-4
CDR3: CASNLAATDTQYF

J: TRBJ2-3
V: TRBV29-1
CDR3: CSVGGVLAQTDTQYF

J: TRBJ2-1
V: TRBV28
CDR3: CASSFRYNEQFF

J: TRBJ2-3
V: TRBV18
CDR3: CASSLQGLGDTQYF

J: TRBJ1-4
V: TRBV29-1
CDR3: CSVAPTGPDEKLFF

J: TRBJ1-1
V: TRBV3-1
CDR3: CASSQGTRNTEAFF

J: TRBJ1-2
V: TRBV10-3
CDR3: CAISEGGQANYGYTF

J: TRBJ2-7
V: TRBV6-2/TRBV6-3
CDR3: CASSTIQTSYEQYF

J: TRBJ2-5
V: TRBV12-3/TRBV12-4
CDR3: CASTRSAGLQETQYF

J: TRBJ2-1
V: TRBV24-1
CDR3: CATSLGDRFNEQFF

J: TRBJ2-7
V: TRBV10-3
CDR3: CAISDLAGTYEQYF

J: TRBJ2-3
V: TRBV15
CDR3: CATSRVETSGGADTQYF

J: TRBJ2-2
V: TRBV6-1
CDR3: CASSTGVSTGELFF

J: TRBJ2-2
V: TRBV6-2/TRBV6-3
CDR3: CASSQLEGRSAGLFF

J: TRBJ2-2
V: TRBV25-1
CDR3: CASVGASNTGELFF

J: TRBJ1-1
V: TRBV20-1
CDR3: CSARDQGFGVTEAFF

J: TRBJ2-6
V: TRBV6-5
CDR3: CASSYQGRGSGANVLTF